The rows below give T cell receptor beta chains drawn from one sample of a study of T cell repertoires in cytomegalovirus infection. The antigens for these receptors are not known. From the reads, TCRdb called clonotypes with MiXCR, one entry per CDR3 protein. The sample lists tens of thousands of distinct CDR3 sequences, roughly 20% occurring once. The sequenced sample was CD8+ T cells from cultured PBMCs, obtained from culture after CMV antigen stimulation. The receptors shown here come from a human donor in good health (CMV status not recorded). Some clones in this sample may be carry-over from other donors' samples. The CDR3 runs from the conserved cysteine through the conserved F or W. Fields, in order: J gene, D gene, clone size, V gene, CDR3 protein, CDR3 DNA. D genes are given only for firm matches. Clone size is given for some rows only: seen once, a few or many times, or a class if the clone is expanded.

j_call: TRBJ1-1
d_call: NA
clone_size: few
v_call: TRBV5-6
cdr3_aa: CASTLLGNTEAFF
cdr3_nt: TGTGCCAGCACCCTGCTCGGGAACACTGAAGCTTTCTTT

j_call: TRBJ2-7
d_call: TRBD2
clone_size: NA
v_call: TRBV7-9
cdr3_aa: CASSPSRDYLYEQYF
cdr3_nt: TGTGCCAGCAGCCCAAGCCGGGACTACCTCTACGAGCAGTACTTC

j_call: TRBJ2-5
d_call: NA
clone_size: few
v_call: TRBV11-2
cdr3_aa: CASSLVVRNGETQYF
cdr3_nt: TGTGCCAGCAGCTTAGTCGTCAGGAATGGAGAGACCCAGTACTTC

j_call: TRBJ2-3
d_call: NA
clone_size: NA
v_call: TRBV20-1
cdr3_aa: CSATRSTQYF
cdr3_nt: TGCAGTGCTACGAGGAGTACGCAGTATTTT

j_call: TRBJ2-4
d_call: NA
clone_size: many
v_call: TRBV7-2
cdr3_aa: CASTPEGRAQYF
cdr3_nt: TGTGCCAGCACCCCCGAGGGGCGCGCACAGTACTTC

j_call: TRBJ2-7
d_call: NA
clone_size: NA
v_call: TRBV19
cdr3_aa: CASSPGHTYEQYF
cdr3_nt: TGTGCCAGTAGCCCGGGTCATACCTACGAGCAGTACTTC

j_call: TRBJ2-7
d_call: TRBD2
clone_size: many
v_call: TRBV6-1
cdr3_aa: CASSPGLAGRYEQYF
cdr3_nt: TGTGCCAGCAGCCCTGGACTAGCGGGACGGTACGAGCAGTACTTC

j_call: TRBJ2-7
d_call: NA
clone_size: NA
v_call: TRBV6-2/TRBV6-3
cdr3_aa: CASSALSGRAFYEQYF
cdr3_nt: TGTGCCAGCAGCGCCCTTTCAGGCAGGGCCTTCTACGAGCAGTACTTC

j_call: TRBJ2-1
d_call: NA
clone_size: NA
v_call: TRBV12-3/TRBV12-4
cdr3_aa: CASNGGENYEQFF
cdr3_nt: TGTGCCAGCAATGGAGGGGAAAATTATGAGCAGTTCTTC

j_call: TRBJ2-2
d_call: TRBD1
clone_size: few
v_call: TRBV11-3
cdr3_aa: CASSLGQGWTGELFF
cdr3_nt: TGTGCCAGCAGCTTGGGACAGGGGTGGACCGGGGAGCTGTTTTTT

j_call: TRBJ2-1
d_call: TRBD2
clone_size: few
v_call: TRBV7-2
cdr3_aa: CASSSLMSGGANEQFF
cdr3_nt: TGTGCCAGCAGCTCCCTGATGAGCGGGGGGGCCAATGAGCAGTTCTTC

j_call: TRBJ1-3
d_call: TRBD1
clone_size: few
v_call: TRBV28
cdr3_aa: CASSQGVGNTIYF
cdr3_nt: TGTGCCAGCAGTCAGGGGGTTGGAAACACCATATATTTT

j_call: TRBJ2-2
d_call: TRBD2
clone_size: NA
v_call: TRBV7-2
cdr3_aa: CASSLRGGSTGELFF
cdr3_nt: TGTGCCAGCAGCTTACGAGGCGGGAGCACCGGGGAGCTGTTTTTT

j_call: TRBJ1-1
d_call: NA
clone_size: few
v_call: TRBV7-6
cdr3_aa: CASRHTGTEAFF
cdr3_nt: TGTGCCAGCAGGCATACCGGAACTGAAGCTTTCTTT

j_call: TRBJ2-7
d_call: NA
clone_size: NA
v_call: TRBV12-5
cdr3_aa: CASGLVSFGTALEQYF
cdr3_nt: TGTGCTAGTGGTTTGGTCTCCTTCGGGACTGCTCTAGAGCAGTACTTC

j_call: TRBJ2-1
d_call: NA
clone_size: many
v_call: TRBV19
cdr3_aa: CASSRRARVLDNEQFF
cdr3_nt: TGTGCCAGTAGTAGAAGAGCTAGGGTCCTGGACAATGAGCAGTTCTTC

j_call: TRBJ2-7
d_call: TRBD2
clone_size: NA
v_call: TRBV7-9
cdr3_aa: CASSLSSGTVSYEQYF
cdr3_nt: TGTGCCAGCAGCCTCTCTAGCGGGACAGTCTCCTACGAGCAGTACTTC

j_call: TRBJ1-3
d_call: TRBD1
clone_size: few
v_call: TRBV7-2
cdr3_aa: CASSLIRTGRNTIYF
cdr3_nt: TGTGCCAGCAGCTTAATTAGGACAGGTCGCAACACCATATATTTT

j_call: TRBJ2-7
d_call: TRBD2
clone_size: NA
v_call: TRBV7-2
cdr3_aa: CASSPPRTSGGLYEQYF
cdr3_nt: TGTGCCAGCAGCCCGCCTAGAACTAGCGGAGGCCTCTACGAGCAGTACTTC

j_call: TRBJ2-5
d_call: NA
clone_size: NA
v_call: TRBV7-6
cdr3_aa: CASSLALRGQETQYF
cdr3_nt: TGTGCCAGCAGCTTAGCGTTGAGGGGACAAGAGACCCAGTACTTC

j_call: TRBJ2-7
d_call: NA
clone_size: NA
v_call: TRBV6-2/TRBV6-3
cdr3_aa: CASSYFGGGEQYF
cdr3_nt: TGTGCCAGCAGTTACTTTGGAGGAGGCGAGCAGTACTTC

j_call: TRBJ1-2
d_call: NA
clone_size: NA
v_call: TRBV7-9
cdr3_aa: CASSLGEIHYGYTF
cdr3_nt: TGTGCCAGCAGCTTAGGGGAGATCCACTATGGCTACACCTTC

j_call: TRBJ1-1
d_call: NA
clone_size: NA
v_call: TRBV6-2/TRBV6-3
cdr3_aa: CASSYSTAIEAFF
cdr3_nt: TGTGCCAGCAGTTACTCGACTGCAATTGAAGCTTTCTTT

j_call: TRBJ2-1
d_call: NA
clone_size: few
v_call: TRBV12-3/TRBV12-4
cdr3_aa: CASSFGGRPGYNEQFF
cdr3_nt: TGTGCCAGCAGTTTTGGTGGGCGTCCCGGCTACAATGAGCAGTTCTTC

j_call: TRBJ2-1
d_call: NA
clone_size: few
v_call: TRBV7-2
cdr3_aa: CASSPSGEQFF
cdr3_nt: TGTGCCAGCAGTCCTTCAGGTGAGCAGTTCTTC

j_call: TRBJ1-2
d_call: NA
clone_size: few
v_call: TRBV12-3/TRBV12-4
cdr3_aa: CASSLLPNYGYTF
cdr3_nt: TGTGCCAGCAGTTTGCTACCTAACTATGGCTACACCTTC

j_call: TRBJ1-1
d_call: NA
clone_size: NA
v_call: TRBV4-1
cdr3_aa: CASSQDIRDPEAFF
cdr3_nt: TGCGCCAGCAGCCAAGATATCAGGGACCCTGAAGCTTTCTTT

j_call: TRBJ1-2
d_call: NA
clone_size: few
v_call: TRBV4-2
cdr3_aa: CASTEGRSYGYTF
cdr3_nt: TGTGCCAGCACCGAAGGACGATCTTACGGCTACACCTTC

j_call: TRBJ1-4
d_call: NA
clone_size: many
v_call: TRBV7-9
cdr3_aa: CASSILEKLFF
cdr3_nt: TGTGCCAGCAGCATCCTTGAAAAACTGTTTTTT

j_call: TRBJ2-1
d_call: NA
clone_size: NA
v_call: TRBV6-2/TRBV6-3
cdr3_aa: CASSYTLGTTTYNEQFF
cdr3_nt: TGTGCCAGCAGTTATACGCTGGGGACCACTACCTACAATGAGCAGTTCTTC

j_call: TRBJ1-2
d_call: TRBD1
clone_size: many
v_call: TRBV7-2
cdr3_aa: CASSSAGTGGSGYTF
cdr3_nt: TGTGCCAGCAGCTCTGCCGGGACAGGGGGATCTGGCTACACCTTC

j_call: TRBJ2-7
d_call: NA
clone_size: NA
v_call: TRBV7-2
cdr3_aa: CASRVWAGREQYF
cdr3_nt: TGTGCCAGCAGGGTTTGGGCAGGGCGCGAGCAGTACTTC

j_call: TRBJ2-1
d_call: NA
clone_size: few
v_call: TRBV28
cdr3_aa: CASSFVGSNEQFF
cdr3_nt: TGTGCCAGCAGTTTTGTAGGGTCCAATGAGCAGTTCTTC

j_call: TRBJ1-5
d_call: NA
clone_size: few
v_call: TRBV6-4
cdr3_aa: CASSEGTLQPQHF
cdr3_nt: TGTGCCAGCAGTGAAGGGACGCTACAGCCCCAGCATTTT

j_call: TRBJ2-5
d_call: NA
clone_size: NA
v_call: TRBV12-3/TRBV12-4
cdr3_aa: CASSFGARQETQYF
cdr3_nt: TGTGCCAGCAGCTTTGGGGCACGACAAGAGACCCAGTACTTC

j_call: TRBJ2-1
d_call: NA
clone_size: few
v_call: TRBV29-1
cdr3_aa: CSGGRDLGYNEQFF
cdr3_nt: TGCAGCGGGGGCCGGGACCTGGGATACAATGAGCAGTTCTTC

j_call: TRBJ2-7
d_call: NA
clone_size: few
v_call: TRBV6-6
cdr3_aa: CASSLPSTYEQYF
cdr3_nt: TGTGCCAGCAGTCTCCCGTCCACCTACGAGCAGTACTTC

j_call: TRBJ2-5
d_call: TRBD1
clone_size: few
v_call: TRBV12-3/TRBV12-4
cdr3_aa: CASSRQGPQETQYF
cdr3_nt: TGTGCCAGCAGTCGACAGGGACCCCAAGAGACCCAGTACTTC

j_call: TRBJ2-7
d_call: NA
clone_size: NA
v_call: TRBV29-1
cdr3_aa: CSVAGDLYEQYF
cdr3_nt: TGCAGCGTTGCGGGGGACTTGTACGAGCAGTACTTC

j_call: TRBJ2-7
d_call: TRBD2
clone_size: few
v_call: TRBV4-3
cdr3_aa: CASSQDPWTRSYEQYF
cdr3_nt: TGCGCCAGCAGCCAAGACCCCTGGACTAGAAGCTACGAGCAGTACTTC

j_call: TRBJ1-1
d_call: NA
clone_size: NA
v_call: TRBV7-8
cdr3_aa: CASSLAGRGAWNTEAFF
cdr3_nt: TGTGCCAGCAGCTTAGCAGGAAGGGGAGCTTGGAACACTGAAGCTTTCTTT

j_call: TRBJ2-2
d_call: NA
clone_size: NA
v_call: TRBV7-3
cdr3_aa: CASSATQGPNTGELFF
cdr3_nt: TGTGCCAGCAGCGCTACTCAGGGCCCGAACACCGGGGAGCTGTTTTTT

j_call: TRBJ2-7
d_call: NA
clone_size: once
v_call: TRBV19
cdr3_aa: CASRGSYEQYF
cdr3_nt: TGTGCCAGTAGGGGTTCCTACGAGCAGTACTTC